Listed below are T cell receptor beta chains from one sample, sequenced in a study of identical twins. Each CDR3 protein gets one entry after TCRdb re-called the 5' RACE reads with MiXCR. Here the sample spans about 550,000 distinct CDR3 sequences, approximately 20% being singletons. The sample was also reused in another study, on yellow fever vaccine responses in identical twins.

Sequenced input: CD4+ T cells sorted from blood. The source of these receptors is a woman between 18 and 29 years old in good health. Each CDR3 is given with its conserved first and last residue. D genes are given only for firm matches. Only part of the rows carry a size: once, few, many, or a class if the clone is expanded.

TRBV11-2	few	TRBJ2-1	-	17	CASSPLPTLTRGYEQFF	TGTGCCAGCAGCCCCTTACCAACACTAACTCGGGGCTATGAGCAGTTCTTC
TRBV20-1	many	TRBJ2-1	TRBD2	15	CSASNLAGVYNEQFF	TGCAGTGCTAGTAATCTAGCGGGAGTGTACAATGAGCAGTTCTTC
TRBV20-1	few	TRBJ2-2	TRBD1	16	CSARAVQGENTGELFF	TGCAGTGCTAGAGCTGTACAGGGGGAGAACACCGGGGAGCTGTTTTTT
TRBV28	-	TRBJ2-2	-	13	CATQLRVPGELFF	TGTGCCACCCAGTTGAGGGTGCCCGGGGAGCTGTTTTTT
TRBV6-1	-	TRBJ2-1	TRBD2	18	CASSDEGGFSSSYNEQFF	TGTGCCAGCAGTGATGAGGGAGGGTTTTCAAGCTCCTACAATGAGCAGTTCTTC
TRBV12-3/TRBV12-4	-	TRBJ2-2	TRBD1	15	CASSPRTGPTGELFF	TGTGCCAGCAGTCCACGGACAGGGCCCACCGGGGAGCTGTTTTTT
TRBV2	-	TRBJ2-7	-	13	CASSEQGLYEQYF	TGTGCCAGCAGTGAGCAGGGACTCTACGAGCAGTACTTC
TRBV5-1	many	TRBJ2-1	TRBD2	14	CASSGLAGRDEQFF	TGCGCCAGCAGTGGACTAGCGGGTAGGGATGAGCAGTTCTTC
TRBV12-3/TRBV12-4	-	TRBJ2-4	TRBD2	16	CASSFRLAGWENIQYF	TGTGCCAGCAGTTTCCGTCTAGCGGGATGGGAAAACATTCAGTACTTC
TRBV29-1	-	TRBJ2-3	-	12	CSVGQVGDTQYF	TGCAGCGTCGGACAAGTTGGAGATACGCAGTATTTT
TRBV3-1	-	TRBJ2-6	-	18	CASSQNPAGPSGANVLTF	TGTGCCAGCAGCCAAAATCCGGCGGGACCCTCTGGGGCCAACGTCCTGACTTTC
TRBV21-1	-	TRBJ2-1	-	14	CASLDSRPCDEQFF	TGTGCCAGCCTGGACAGCCGGCCCTGCGATGAGCAGTTCTTC
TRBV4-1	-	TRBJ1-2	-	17	CASSQGLLLTGLYGYTF	TGCGCCAGCAGCCAAGGATTGCTTCTTACAGGGCTCTATGGCTACACCTTC
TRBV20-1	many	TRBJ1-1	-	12	CSAREGGTEAFF	TGCAGTGCTAGAGAGGGCGGGACTGAAGCTTTCTTT
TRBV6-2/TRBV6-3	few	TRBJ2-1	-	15	CASSFGAWGYNEQFF	TGTGCCAGCAGTTTCGGCGCGTGGGGCTACAATGAGCAGTTCTTC
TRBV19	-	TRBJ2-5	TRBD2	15	CASSMVAGVGETQYF	TGTGCCAGTAGTATGGTAGCGGGAGTTGGAGAGACCCAGTACTTC
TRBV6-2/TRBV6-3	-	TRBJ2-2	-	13	CASRPPGTGELFF	TGTGCCAGCAGACCCCCGGGGACCGGGGAGCTGTTTTTT
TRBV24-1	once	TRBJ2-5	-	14	CATSDLVGQETQYF	TGTGCCACCAGTGATTTAGTCGGCCAAGAGACCCAGTACTTC
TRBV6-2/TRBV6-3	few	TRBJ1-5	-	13	CASSSVGPQPQHF	TGTGCCAGCAGTTCAGTCGGACCTCAGCCCCAGCATTTT
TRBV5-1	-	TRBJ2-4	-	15	CASSLGDWGKNIQYF	TGCGCCAGCAGCTTGGGGGACTGGGGCAAAAACATTCAGTACTTC
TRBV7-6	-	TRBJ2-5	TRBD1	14	CASSPTGGAETQYF	TGTGCCAGCAGCCCTACAGGGGGCGCAGAGACCCAGTACTTC
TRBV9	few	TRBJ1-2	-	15	CASSVGLTAQGGYTF	TGTGCCAGCAGCGTAGGATTGACAGCCCAAGGAGGCTACACCTTC
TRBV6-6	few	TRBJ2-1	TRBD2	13	CASSKLALNEQFF	TGTGCCAGCAGCAAACTAGCGTTGAATGAGCAGTTCTTC
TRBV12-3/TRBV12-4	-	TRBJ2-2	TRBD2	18	CASSFSGLAGGGTGELFF	TGTGCCAGCAGTTTCTCGGGACTAGCGGGGGGCGGCACCGGGGAGCTGTTTTTT
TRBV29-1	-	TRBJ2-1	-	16	CSVEPVSRSSYNEQFF	TGCAGCGTTGAGCCCGTTAGCAGGAGCTCCTACAATGAGCAGTTCTTC
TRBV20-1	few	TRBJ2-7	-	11	CSAFRRLEQYF	TGCAGTGCTTTCCGCCGACTCGAGCAGTACTTC
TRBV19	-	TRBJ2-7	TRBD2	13	CASSASGSSEQYF	TGTGCCAGTAGCGCTAGCGGGTCCTCCGAGCAGTACTTC
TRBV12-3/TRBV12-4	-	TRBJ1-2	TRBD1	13	CASSLDRSYGYTF	TGTGCCAGCAGTTTGGACAGGTCGTATGGCTACACCTTC
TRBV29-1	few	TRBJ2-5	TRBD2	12	CSVISGGETQYF	TGCAGCGTAATTAGCGGGGGAGAGACCCAGTACTTC
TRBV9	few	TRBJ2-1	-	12	CASSTGTAGQFF	TGTGCCAGCAGCACCGGGACGGCGGGGCAGTTCTTC
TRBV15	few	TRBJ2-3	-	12	CATSSYTDTQYF	TGTGCCACCAGCAGTTACACAGATACGCAGTATTTT
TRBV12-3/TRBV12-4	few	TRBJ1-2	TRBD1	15	CASSPRTGFNYGYTF	TGTGCCAGCAGTCCCCGGACAGGTTTTAACTATGGCTACACCTTC
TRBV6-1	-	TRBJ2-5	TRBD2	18	CASSELASGRARGETQYF	TGTGCCAGCAGTGAACTGGCTAGCGGGAGGGCAAGGGGAGAGACCCAGTACTTC
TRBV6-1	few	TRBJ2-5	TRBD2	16	CASSRVAGAGQETQYF	TGTGCCAGCAGCAGGGTAGCGGGAGCGGGCCAAGAGACCCAGTACTTC
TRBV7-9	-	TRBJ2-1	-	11	CASTPAYEQFF	TGTGCCAGCACCCCGGCGTATGAGCAGTTCTTC
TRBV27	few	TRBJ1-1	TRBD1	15	CASSPRTGGSTEAFF	TGTGCCAGCAGTCCCCGGACAGGGGGCTCCACTGAAGCTTTCTTT
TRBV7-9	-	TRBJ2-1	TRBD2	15	CASSLVAGRYNEQFF	TGTGCCAGCAGCTTAGTAGCGGGGAGATACAATGAGCAGTTCTTC
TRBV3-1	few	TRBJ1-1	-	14	CASSQGSWETEAFF	TGTGCCAGCAGCCAGGGGTCCTGGGAAACTGAAGCTTTCTTT
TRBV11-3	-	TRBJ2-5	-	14	CASSLVWPQETQYF	TGTGCCAGCAGCTTAGTCTGGCCACAAGAGACCCAGTACTTC
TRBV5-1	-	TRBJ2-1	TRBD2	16	CASSQTSGRADNEQFF	TGCGCCAGCAGCCAAACTAGCGGGAGGGCAGACAATGAGCAGTTCTTC
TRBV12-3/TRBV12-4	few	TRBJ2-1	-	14	CASVGGAGRNEQFF	TGTGCCAGCGTGGGGGGGGCGGGACGGAATGAGCAGTTCTTC
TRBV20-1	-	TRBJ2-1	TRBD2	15	CSTRDRGGRYNEQFF	TGCAGTACACGTGACCGGGGGGGACGCTACAATGAGCAGTTCTTC
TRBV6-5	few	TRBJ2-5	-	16	CASSYDSANFGKTQYF	TGTGCCAGCAGTTACGACAGCGCTAATTTTGGGAAGACCCAGTACTTC
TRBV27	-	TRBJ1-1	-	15	CASSLSPGGNTEAFF	TGTGCCAGCAGTTTATCCCCTGGGGGAAACACTGAAGCTTTCTTT
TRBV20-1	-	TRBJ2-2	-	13	CSARGTGTGELFF	TGCAGTGCTAGAGGAACAGGGACCGGGGAGCTGTTTTTT
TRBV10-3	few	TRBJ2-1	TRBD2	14	CAISDGLANNEQFF	TGTGCCATCAGTGACGGACTAGCTAACAATGAGCAGTTCTTC
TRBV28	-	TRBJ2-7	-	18	CASSPPGLTLGGSYEQYF	TGTGCCAGCAGTCCACCGGGACTCACCCTTGGGGGCTCCTACGAGCAGTACTTC
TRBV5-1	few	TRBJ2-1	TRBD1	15	CASSLVQGAFNEQFF	TGCGCCAGCAGCTTGGTACAGGGGGCGTTTAATGAGCAGTTCTTC
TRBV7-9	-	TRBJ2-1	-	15	CASSKTLGEYNEQFF	TGTGCCAGCAGCAAAACACTCGGGGAGTACAATGAGCAGTTCTTC
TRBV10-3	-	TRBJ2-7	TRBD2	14	CAISEAGGSFEQYF	TGTGCCATCAGTGAAGCGGGAGGGTCTTTTGAGCAGTACTTC
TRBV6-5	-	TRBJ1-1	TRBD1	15	CASSYSRQGRFPAFF	TGTGCCAGCAGTTACTCACGACAGGGGCGTTTCCCAGCTTTCTTT
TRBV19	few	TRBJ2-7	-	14	CASSTAPSSYEQYF	TGTGCCAGTAGTACCGCGCCAAGCTCCTACGAGCAGTACTTC
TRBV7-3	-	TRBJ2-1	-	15	CASSLTSSPHNEQFF	TGTGCCAGCAGCTTAACCTCTAGCCCCCACAATGAGCAGTTCTTC
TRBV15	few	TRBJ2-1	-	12	CATSRGINQQFF	TGTGCCACCAGCAGAGGAATTAATCAGCAGTTCTTC
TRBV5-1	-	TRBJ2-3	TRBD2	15	CASSLASGGPDTQYF	TGCGCCAGCAGCTTGGCTAGCGGGGGACCGGATACGCAGTATTTT
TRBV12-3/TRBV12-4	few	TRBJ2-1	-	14	CASILQTAYNEQFF	TGTGCCAGCATCCTCCAGACTGCTTACAATGAGCAGTTCTTC
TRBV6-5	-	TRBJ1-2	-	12	CASGPIGYGYTF	TGTGCCAGCGGACCCATCGGGTACGGCTACACCTTC
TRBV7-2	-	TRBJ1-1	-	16	CASRNTGRGGNTEAFF	TGTGCCAGCAGGAATACAGGGAGAGGAGGGAACACTGAAGCTTTCTTT